A selection of T cell receptor beta chains follows, all from one sample in a study of T cell responses to AZD1222 COVID-19 vaccine. Libraries were prepared by immunoSEQ multiplex PCR; TCRdb keeps only in-frame clonotypes and omits some of them. This repertoire shows about 53,000 clones, around 85% found once; its top ten account for around 27%. Sequencing used peripheral blood, obtained on day 0 of AZD1222 vaccination. All receptors come from an adult in good health. Both conserved end residues are part of each CDR3. D genes are given only for firm matches. A row's size may be missing; if present it is once, few, many or a size class.

>TRBJ1-2|NA|TRBV5-4|NA
CASRPGEAGYTF
TGTGCCAGCAGACCCGGTGAGGCTGGCTACACCTTC
>TRBJ2-6|NA|TRBV5-4|NA
CASTDRRKSSGANVLTF
TGTGCCAGCACCGACCGGCGGAAGAGCTCTGGGGCCAACGTCCTGACTTTC
>TRBJ2-1|NA|TRBV5-4|TRBD2
CASSPPSGDRYNEQFF
TGTGCCAGCAGCCCACCTAGCGGGGACAGATACAATGAGCAGTTCTTC
>TRBJ1-1|once|TRBV5-1|TRBD1
CASSSRDRGANTEAFF
TGCGCCAGCAGCTCCCGGGACAGGGGCGCGAACACTGAAGCTTTCTTT
>TRBJ1-1|NA|TRBV3-1/TRBV3-2|NA
CASSQDLLGGGTEAFF
TGTGCCAGCAGCCAAGATCTTTTAGGGGGAGGCACTGAAGCTTTCTTT
>TRBJ1-6|NA|TRBV10-3|NA
CAIKPAGGNSPLHF
TGTGCCATCAAACCGGCCGGCGGTAATTCACCCCTCCACTTT
>TRBJ2-5|NA|TRBV7-8|TRBD1
CASSRTGGRETQYF
TGTGCCAGCAGCCGCACAGGGGGTCGAGAGACCCAGTACTTC
>TRBJ1-2|NA|TRBV29-1|NA
CSVVGGFGYTF
TGCAGCGTTGTTGGGGGCTTTGGCTACACCTTC
>TRBJ1-1|few|TRBV19|NA
CASSISVNTEAFF
TGTGCCAGTAGTATTTCAGTGAACACTGAAGCTTTCTTT
>TRBJ1-1|NA|TRBV6-2/TRBV6-3|TRBD1
CASSYGRGQVTEAFF
TGTGCCAGCAGTTACGGCAGGGGGCAGGTTACTGAAGCTTTCTTT
>TRBJ2-5|once|TRBV2|NA
CASSELGSSGTQYF
TGTGCCAGCAGTGAACTGGGTTCCTCTGGGACCCAGTACTTC
>TRBJ2-1|NA|TRBV7-9|NA
CASSLVVSNEQFF
TGTGCCAGCAGCTTAGTGGTATCCAATGAGCAGTTCTTC
>TRBJ1-6|NA|TRBV9|NA
CASSARELGSPLHF
TGTGCCAGCAGCGCAAGGGAATTGGGTTCACCCCTCCACTTT
>TRBJ1-3|NA|TRBV9|TRBD1
CASSVTGDPGNTIYF
TGTGCCAGCAGCGTCACAGGGGATCCTGGAAACACCATATATTTT
>TRBJ2-5|NA|TRBV29-1|NA
CTVGGGVQETQYF
TGCACCGTCGGGGGCGGGGTGCAAGAGACCCAGTACTTC
>TRBJ2-1|NA|TRBV5-6|NA
CASSPRGADEQFF
TGTGCCAGCAGCCCCCGTGGGGCCGATGAGCAGTTCTTC
>TRBJ2-3|NA|TRBV2|TRBD2
CASSPQLAGRTDTQYF
TGTGCCAGCAGTCCTCAGCTAGCGGGAAGGACAGATACGCAGTATTTT
>TRBJ2-7|NA|TRBV6-5|NA
CASSSGGTADEQYF
TGTGCCAGCAGTTCAGGAGGGACCGCCGACGAGCAGTACTTC
>TRBJ1-5|NA|TRBV6-6|TRBD1
CASMPTGGIANQPQHF
TGTGCCAGCATGCCGACAGGGGGGATTGCCAATCAGCCCCAGCATTTT
>TRBJ2-1|once|TRBV5-6|NA
CASSLDRAQFF
TGTGCCAGCAGCTTGGATCGCGCGCAGTTCTTC
>TRBJ1-6|NA|TRBV15|NA
CATSRDFSSYNSPLHF
TGTGCCACCAGCAGAGATTTTAGCTCCTATAATTCACCCCTCCACTTT
>TRBJ2-2|NA|TRBV7-2|TRBD1
CASSLTGTGRLGELFF
TGTGCCAGCAGCCTCACCGGGACAGGGCGTTTAGGGGAGCTGTTTTTT
>TRBJ2-7|NA|TRBV30|NA
CAWSVTGSSYEQYF
TGTGCCTGGAGTGTGACGGGGTCCTCCTACGAGCAGTACTTC
>TRBJ2-1|NA|TRBV19|TRBD1
CASSSDRVDHNEQFF
TGTGCCAGTAGTTCCGACAGGGTTGATCACAATGAGCAGTTCTTC
>TRBJ2-7|NA|TRBV28|NA
CASTQEGRIYEQYF
TGTGCCAGCACCCAAGAGGGACGGATCTACGAGCAGTACTTC
>TRBJ1-5|NA|TRBV5-3|NA
CARSFLHEDQRHQPQHF
TGTGCCAGAAGCTTCTTGCATGAGGATCAGAGACATCAGCCCCAGCATTTT
>TRBJ2-2|once|TRBV5-1|TRBD1
CASSLRGPSRGTGNTGELFF
TGCGCCAGCAGCTTGAGAGGACCAAGCCGGGGGACAGGGAACACCGGGGAGCTGTTTTTT
>TRBJ2-3|NA|TRBV4-1|TRBD1
CASSPGTGWASGTQYF
TGCGCCAGCAGCCCTGGGACAGGGTGGGCCTCTGGTACGCAGTATTTT
>TRBJ2-3|NA|TRBV11-2|NA
CASSTLPLRARSSTDTQYF
TGTGCCAGCAGCACTCTCCCTTTGCGGGCAAGATCTAGCACAGATACGCAGTATTTT
>TRBJ1-1|NA|TRBV28|NA
CASSPGGLNTEAFF
TGTGCCAGCAGTCCGGGAGGATTAAACACTGAAGCTTTCTTT
>TRBJ2-3|NA|TRBV5-4|NA
CASTQVGSTDTQYF
TGTGCCAGCACCCAGGTGGGGAGCACAGATACGCAGTATTTT
>TRBJ2-5|NA|TRBV18|TRBD1
CASSLRTGPQETQYF
TGTGCCAGCTCACTACGGACAGGGCCCCAAGAGACCCAGTACTTC
>TRBJ2-1|NA|TRBV5-1|TRBD2
CASSAGLAGVAEQFF
TGCGCCAGCAGCGCGGGACTAGCGGGAGTCGCTGAGCAGTTCTTC
>TRBJ1-5|NA|TRBV11-2|NA
CASSNGVAQHF
TGTGCCAGCAGCAACGGGGTGGCCCAGCATTTT
>TRBJ1-1|NA|TRBV28|NA
CAGKTDMNTEAFF
TGTGCCGGGAAGACAGACATGAACACTGAAGCTTTCTTT
>TRBJ2-7|NA|TRBV10-3|TRBD2
CAISESPSGRNYEQYF
TGTGCCATCAGTGAGAGCCCTAGCGGGAGAAACTACGAGCAGTACTTC
>TRBJ1-2|NA|TRBV11-3|NA
CASSLVGGDGYTF
TGTGCCAGCAGCTTAGTGGGGGGCGATGGCTACACCTTC
>TRBJ1-3|NA|TRBV7-8|NA
CASSLLRTGSGNTIYF
TGTGCCAGCAGCTTACTTCGAACAGGGTCTGGAAACACCATATATTTT
>TRBJ2-7|few|TRBV28|NA
CASSPYWLRETYEQYF
TGTGCCAGCAGCCCTTATTGGCTTCGGGAGACCTACGAGCAGTACTTC
>TRBJ2-3|NA|TRBV7-2|NA
CASSLRLLNTQYF
TGTGCCAGCAGCTTAAGGTTGCTGAATACGCAGTATTTT
>TRBJ1-4|once|TRBV19|TRBD1
CASSTTGGSEKLFF
TGTGCCAGTAGTACTACAGGGGGCAGCGAAAAACTGTTTTTT
>TRBJ2-1|few|TRBV6-1|TRBD2
CASSEAGSGLYNEQFF
TGTGCCAGCAGTGAAGCAGGTAGCGGGCTGTACAATGAGCAGTTCTTC
>TRBJ1-4|NA|TRBV2|NA
CASRAQESTNEKLFF
TGTGCCAGCAGGGCGCAGGAATCAACTAATGAAAAACTGTTTTTT
>TRBJ1-2|NA|TRBV19|NA
CASMGLANYGYTF
TGTGCCAGTATGGGCCTAGCTAACTATGGCTACACCTTC
>TRBJ2-7|NA|TRBV4-1|NA
CASSQEISETYEQYF
TGCGCCAGCAGCCAAGAAATTAGCGAGACCTACGAGCAGTACTTC
>TRBJ1-5|NA|TRBV19|TRBD1
CASSIWTGDYSNQPQHF
TGTGCCAGTAGTATCTGGACAGGGGATTATAGCAATCAGCCCCAGCATTTT
>TRBJ1-5|NA|TRBV6-5|TRBD1
CASRPETGGGQPQHF
TGTGCCAGCAGACCAGAGACAGGGGGCGGTCAGCCCCAGCATTTT
>TRBJ1-3|NA|TRBV30|NA
CAWSWTPRGNTIYF
TGTGCCTGGAGTTGGACCCCGCGAGGAAACACCATATATTTT
>TRBJ1-2|NA|TRBV6-4|TRBD1
CASSMTGMDGYTF
TGTGCCAGCAGCATGACAGGGATGGATGGCTACACCTTC
>TRBJ2-7|NA|TRBV6-5|TRBD1
CASSYSGQGVSYEQYF
TGTGCCAGCAGTTACTCGGGACAGGGAGTTTCTTACGAGCAGTACTTC
>TRBJ1-6|NA|TRBV5-1|NA
CASSLTGQNNSPLHF
TGCGCCAGCAGCTTGACGGGACAAAATAATTCACCCCTCCACTTT
>TRBJ1-1|NA|TRBV19|TRBD1
CASSIGGQGGWGSTEAFF
TGTGCCAGTAGTATAGGGGGACAGGGTGGTTGGGGTAGCACTGAAGCTTTCTTT